This TCR beta chain was identified in a study of T cell responses to AZD1222 COVID-19 vaccine. Study at large: The analysis combined second doses at about 4 or about 12 weeks. Regarding the study as a whole: Females made up more of the donors, who were largely white British, and clonal diversity may have come out too low.

Profiling relied on immunoSEQ multiplex PCR, and the TCRdb table lists in-frame clones only, not all of them. The data contain some 150,000 clones, roughly 93% of them singletons. The CDR3 runs 14 residues. Per germline, CDR1 MGHDK and CDR2 SYGVNS. V shed 6 bases and J shed 3 bases, with 11 bases lying between them. Note on this clone: The antigen is unknown.

The chain uses TRBV25-1 and TRBJ2-2; tentatively, D is TRBD2 (5 bases). The sequence derives from an adult in good health. The source material was peripheral blood, sampled on day 0 of AZD1222 vaccination. This CDR3 reads CASRPGYDTGELFF. CDR3 nucleotide sequence: TGTGCCAGCAGGCCGGGATACGACACCGGGGAGCTGTTTTTT.